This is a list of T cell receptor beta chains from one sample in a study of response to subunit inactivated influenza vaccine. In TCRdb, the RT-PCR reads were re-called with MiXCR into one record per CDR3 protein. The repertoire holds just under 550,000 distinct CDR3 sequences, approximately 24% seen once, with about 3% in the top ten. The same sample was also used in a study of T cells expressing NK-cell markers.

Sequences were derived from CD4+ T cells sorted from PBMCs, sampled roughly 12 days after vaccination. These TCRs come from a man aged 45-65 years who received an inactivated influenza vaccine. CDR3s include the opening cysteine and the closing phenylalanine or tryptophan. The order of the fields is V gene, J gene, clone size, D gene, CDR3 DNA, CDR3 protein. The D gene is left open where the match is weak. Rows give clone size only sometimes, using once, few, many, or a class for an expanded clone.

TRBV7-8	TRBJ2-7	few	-	TGTGCCAGCAGTTCCACTGAGCGCTGGAGTTACGAGCAGTACTTC	CASSSTERWSYEQYF
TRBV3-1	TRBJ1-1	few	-	TGTGCCAGCAGCCAAGTGGAGAAAACTGAAGCTTTCTTT	CASSQVEKTEAFF
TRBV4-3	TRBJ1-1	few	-	TGCGCCAGCAGCCACAGAAGGAACACTGAAGCTTTCTTT	CASSHRRNTEAFF
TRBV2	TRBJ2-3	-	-	TGTGCCAGCAATCAAGGGGCAGATACGCAGTATTTT	CASNQGADTQYF
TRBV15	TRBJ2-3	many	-	TGTGCCACCACCCTAGACAGAACCAGCACAGATACGCAGTATTTT	CATTLDRTSTDTQYF
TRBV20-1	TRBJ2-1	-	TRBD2	TGCAGTGCAAAAAGCGGGAGCCGGAACAATGAGCAGTTCTTC	CSAKSGSRNNEQFF
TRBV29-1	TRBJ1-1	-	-	TGCAGCGTTGAAAGTCGGGACCTCACTGAAGCTTTCTTT	CSVESRDLTEAFF
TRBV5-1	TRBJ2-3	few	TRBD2	TGCGCCAGCAGCGTCAGCGGGGGGGCGACGACAGATACGCAGTATTTT	CASSVSGGATTDTQYF
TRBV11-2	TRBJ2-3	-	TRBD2	TGTGCCAGCAGCCTCCAACAGCGGGACACAGATACGCAGTATTTT	CASSLQQRDTDTQYF
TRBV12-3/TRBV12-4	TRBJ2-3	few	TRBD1	TGTGCCAGCAGTCTGACAGGGACCACAGATACGCAGTATTTT	CASSLTGTTDTQYF
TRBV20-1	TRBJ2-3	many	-	TGCAGTGCTAGAGTTAGCGCTAGCGCAGATACGCAGTATTTT	CSARVSASADTQYF
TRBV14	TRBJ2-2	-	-	TGTGCCAGCGCGAGGAACGGGGAGCTGTTTTTT	CASARNGELFF
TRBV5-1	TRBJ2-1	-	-	TGCGCCAGCAGCTTGGGATGGGGGAACACAAATGAGCAGTTCTTC	CASSLGWGNTNEQFF
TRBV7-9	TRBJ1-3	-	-	TGTGCCAGCAGCTCTCGACAAGGGCAAGGAAACACCATATATTTT	CASSSRQGQGNTIYF
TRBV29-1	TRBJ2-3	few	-	TGCAGCGTTGAACGTTGGGCGGGGGCCGGGACAGATACGCAGTATTTT	CSVERWAGAGTDTQYF
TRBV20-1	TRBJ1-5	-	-	TGCAGTGCTAGAGTGCCCCCTAGTGTTAGCAATCAGCCCCAGCATTTT	CSARVPPSVSNQPQHF
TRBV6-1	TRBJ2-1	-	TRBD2	TGTGCCAGCAGCCAAACGACTAGCGGGTTTTCCTACAATGAGCAGTTCTTC	CASSQTTSGFSYNEQFF
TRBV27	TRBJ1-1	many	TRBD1	TGTGCCAGCAGCCGGACAGGAAGGAACACTGAAGCTTTCTTT	CASSRTGRNTEAFF
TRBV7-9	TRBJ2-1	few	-	TGTGCCAGCAGCGGGGGAAAGGATGAGCAGTTCTTC	CASSGGKDEQFF
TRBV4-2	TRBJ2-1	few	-	TGTGCCAGCAGCCAAGAAGGCAGGGAAAACAATGAGCAGTTCTTC	CASSQEGRENNEQFF
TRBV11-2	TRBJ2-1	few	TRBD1	TGTGCCAGCAGCTCTCCAGGGGGCTACAATGAGCAGTTCTTC	CASSSPGGYNEQFF
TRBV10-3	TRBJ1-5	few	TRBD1	TGTGCCATCAGTGGGGACAGTCCCGTCGGTCAGCCCCAGCATTTT	CAISGDSPVGQPQHF
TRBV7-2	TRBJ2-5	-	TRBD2	TGTGCCAGCAGCTCCCGGACTAGCGGGGGAGAGACCCAGTACTTC	CASSSRTSGGETQYF
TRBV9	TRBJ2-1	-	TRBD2	TGTGCCAGCAGCCCGATAGGACGAGCGGGAGTCGTTGAGCAGTTCTTC	CASSPIGRAGVVEQFF
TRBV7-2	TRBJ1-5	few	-	TGTGCCAGCAGCTTAGTAGCAGGAGGTAATCAGCCCCAGCATTTT	CASSLVAGGNQPQHF
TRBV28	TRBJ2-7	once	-	TGTGCCAGCAGTACATCGGGTTTCTACGAGCAGTACTTC	CASSTSGFYEQYF
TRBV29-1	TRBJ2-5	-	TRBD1	TGCAGCGTTGGGGACAGCCGAGGGGAGACCCAGTACTTC	CSVGDSRGETQYF
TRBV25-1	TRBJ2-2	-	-	TGTGCCAGCAGTCTCGCGGCAGTGGTTCCCGGGGAGCTGTTTTTT	CASSLAAVVPGELFF
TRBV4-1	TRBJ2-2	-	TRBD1	TGCGCCAGCAGCCAAGCGCTGGGACAGGGTACCGGGGAGCTGTTTTTT	CASSQALGQGTGELFF
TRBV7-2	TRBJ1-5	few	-	TGTGCCAGCAGCTTCGACAACAACTTGAATCAGCCCCAGCATTTT	CASSFDNNLNQPQHF
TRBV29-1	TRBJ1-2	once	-	TGCAGCGTTTGGGGTCCGGGACAACAAGGCGCTAGTGGCTACACCTTC	CSVWGPGQQGASGYTF
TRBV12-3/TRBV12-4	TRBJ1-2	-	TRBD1	TGTGCCAGCAGTAAGACAGGGACCCATGGCTACACCTTC	CASSKTGTHGYTF
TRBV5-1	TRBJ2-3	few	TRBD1	TGCGCCAGCAGCACCCCGACAGGGAGCACAGATACGCAGTATTTT	CASSTPTGSTDTQYF
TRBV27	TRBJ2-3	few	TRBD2	TGTGCCAGCAGACCGAGAGCGGGAGGGAGAGGAGATACGCAGTATTTT	CASRPRAGGRGDTQYF
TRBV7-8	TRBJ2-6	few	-	TGTGCCAGCAGCCTTTGGGGCGCAAGTTCGTCCGGGGCCAACGTCCTGACTTTC	CASSLWGASSSGANVLTF
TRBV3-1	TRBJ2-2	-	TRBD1	TGTGCCAGCAGCCAAGAGGGACAGGGTTGGACCACCGGGGAGCTGTTTTTT	CASSQEGQGWTTGELFF
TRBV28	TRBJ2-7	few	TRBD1	TGTGCCAGCAGTCCGCGGGACAGGGTAGGACAGCGGGCCTACGAGCAGTACTTC	CASSPRDRVGQRAYEQYF
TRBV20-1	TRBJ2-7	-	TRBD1	TGCAGTGCTCCCCGGGACAGGGGAGGGGAGCAGTACTTC	CSAPRDRGGEQYF
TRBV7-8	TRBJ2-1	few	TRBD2	TGTGCCAGCAGCTCCCCGGGACTAGGCTTCTACAATGAGCAGTTCTTC	CASSSPGLGFYNEQFF
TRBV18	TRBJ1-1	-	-	TGTGCCAGCTCACCTCGGGACATAGGCACTGAAGCTTTCTTT	CASSPRDIGTEAFF
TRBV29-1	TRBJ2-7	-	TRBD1	TGCAGCGGGGTGGACAGGGGCTACGAGCAGTACTTC	CSGVDRGYEQYF
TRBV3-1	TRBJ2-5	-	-	TGTGCCAGCCAAAAACCACGTGGGACCCAGTACTTC	CASQKPRGTQYF
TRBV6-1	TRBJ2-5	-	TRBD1	TGTGCCAGCAGTGAATGGGACAGATTTCAAGAGACCCAGTACTTC	CASSEWDRFQETQYF
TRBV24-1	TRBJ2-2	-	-	TGTGCCACCAGTGATCCCGACGCGAACACCGGGGAGCTGTTTTTT	CATSDPDANTGELFF
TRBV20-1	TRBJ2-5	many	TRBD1	TGCAGTGCCGAAACTGGGACAGTCCAAGAGACCCAGTACTTC	CSAETGTVQETQYF
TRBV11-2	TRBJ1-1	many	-	TGTGCCAGCAGCGAAGGGGCAGGAATCATGAACACTGAAGCTTTCTTT	CASSEGAGIMNTEAFF
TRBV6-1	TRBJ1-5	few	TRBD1	TGTGCCAGCAAGACAGGGAGGGATCAGCCCCAGCATTTT	CASKTGRDQPQHF
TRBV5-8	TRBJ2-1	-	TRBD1	TGTGCCAGCAGCTTAGGGACAGGTGGGTCCTACAATGAGCAGTTCTTC	CASSLGTGGSYNEQFF
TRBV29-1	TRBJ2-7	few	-	TGCAGCGTTGAAGTACGGGGTGGCGAGCAGTACTTC	CSVEVRGGEQYF
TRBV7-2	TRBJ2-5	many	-	TGTGCCAGCAGCTTAGTGGTCGGGGAGACCCAGTACTTC	CASSLVVGETQYF
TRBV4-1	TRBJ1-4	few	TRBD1	TGCGCCAGCAGCCAAGAAGGGGGAACAGGGGTAATTGAAAAACTGTTTTTT	CASSQEGGTGVIEKLFF
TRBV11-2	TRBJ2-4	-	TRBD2	TGTGCCAGCAGCGGAGCTAGCGGGGGGGCCTTCAAAAACATTCAGTACTTC	CASSGASGGAFKNIQYF
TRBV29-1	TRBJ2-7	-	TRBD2	TGCAGCGTCGCCGGGACTAGGAACTCCTACGAGCAGTACTTC	CSVAGTRNSYEQYF
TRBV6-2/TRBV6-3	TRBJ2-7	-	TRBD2	TGTGCCAGCAGTTACTCGATACGGGGGGTTCGTTCCTACGAGCAGTACTTC	CASSYSIRGVRSYEQYF
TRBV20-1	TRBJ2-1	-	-	TGCAGTGCCATCGGACAAAGCTCCTACAATGAGCAGTTCTTC	CSAIGQSSYNEQFF